This T cell receptor (beta chain) is drawn from a study of blood T cell repertoires in COVID-19. At the level of the study: Donors in the United States, Italy and Spain gave samples during acute or convalescent COVID-19. T cells, B-cell-depleted T cells, or PBMCs supplied cDNA or gDNA.

The method was immunoSEQ multiplex PCR; TCRdb's version includes in-frame clones alone and lacks a portion of them. The table includes about 130,000 clones, about nine tenths detected once. Participant age was roughly 18 to 95 years, and participants resided in about two dozen US areas. The recovered donors of Cohort 3 showed two negative PCRs, clearance, or symptom resolution. The TCR comes from a man aged 50 to 60 who had recovered from COVID-19. The sequencing input was PBMCs or T cells enriched from blood (not recorded which).

The chain's CDR3 is CASSFQTGMNTEAFF. The CDR3 DNA reads TGTGCCAGCAGCTTCCAGACAGGAATGAACACTGAAGCTTTCTTT. The gene calls are TRBV5-5 and TRBJ1-1, with D perhaps matching TRBD1 (6 bases). Trimming left V 2 bases short and J 0 bases short, with 11 bases between. CDR1 is SGHKS and CDR2 is YYEKEE in the germline V gene (reference sequence). This CDR3 is 15 amino acids long.